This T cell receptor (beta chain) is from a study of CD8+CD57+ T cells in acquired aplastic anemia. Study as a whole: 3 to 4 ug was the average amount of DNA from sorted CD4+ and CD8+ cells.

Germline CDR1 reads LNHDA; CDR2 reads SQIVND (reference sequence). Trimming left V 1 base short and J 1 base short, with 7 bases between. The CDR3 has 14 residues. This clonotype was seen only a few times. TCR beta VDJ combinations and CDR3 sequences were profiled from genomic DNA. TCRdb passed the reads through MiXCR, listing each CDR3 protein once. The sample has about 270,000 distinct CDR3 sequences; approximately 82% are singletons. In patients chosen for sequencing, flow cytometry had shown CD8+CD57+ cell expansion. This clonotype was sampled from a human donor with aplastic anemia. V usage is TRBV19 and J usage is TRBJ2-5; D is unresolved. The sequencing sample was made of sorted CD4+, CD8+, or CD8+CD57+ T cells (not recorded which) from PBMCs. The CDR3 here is CASSIGSAQETQYF. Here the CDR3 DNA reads TGTGCCAGTAGTATAGGGTCAGCCCAAGAGACCCAGTACTTC.